The source of this TCR beta chain is a study of OX40 agonist ivuxolimab in advanced cancers. Whole-study context: Melanoma, hepatocellular carcinoma, head and neck or renal cell cancer occurred in dose-escalation patients. Three patients had partial responses: one hepatocellular carcinoma, two cutaneous melanoma.

V was pared by 0 bases and J by 4 bases, with 12 bases between. In germline, CDR1 is MNHEY, CDR2 SVGAGI. The CDR3 is made up of 15 amino acids. A word on this clone: What it binds is unknown. Other DNA sequences of this sample code for an identical CDR3.

The method was immunoSEQ multiplex PCR; TCRdb's version includes in-frame clones alone and lacks a portion of them. The sample consists of just over 50,000 clones, about four fifths of them appearing once. The study, taken as a whole, reports: Within 6 weeks, CD4+ and CD8+ blood T cells expanded clonally at 0.1 to 3.0 mg/kg.

The clonotype originates from an adult with an advanced solid tumor such as melanoma, head and neck, liver or kidney cancer. This specimen consisted of CD4+ or CD8+ T cells sorted from blood, obtained in a trial of the OX40 agonist ivuxolimab. The V call is TRBV6-5, the J call TRBJ1-2, with TRBD1 as a possible D gene (6 bases). CDR3 loop: CASSYSHGGPYGYTF. As DNA, the CDR3 is TGTGCCAGCAGTTACTCTCACGGGGGCCCCTATGGCTACACCTTC.